These 32 T cell receptor beta chains were all obtained from the same sample, sequenced in a study of blood T cell repertoires in COVID-19. Method: immunoSEQ multiplex PCR; TCRdb's copy keeps in-frame clones and lacks some. The sample lists about 180,000 clones; 88% were seen once. The sample consisted of PBMCs or T cells enriched from blood (not recorded which). The source is a woman aged 18-35 years who had recovered from COVID-19.

The V call is TRBV13, the J call TRBJ2-7; 8 bases fit TRBD1. The CDR3 contains 14 residues. J lost 2 bases, V lost 5 bases, and 5 bases had no gene match. Germline-derived CDR1 and CDR2 are PRHDT and FYEKMQ (reference sequence). The CDR3 loop is CASSLSTGAYEQYF. As DNA, the CDR3 is TGTGCCAGCAGCCTCTCGACAGGGGCCTACGAGCAGTACTTC.

This clone was counted only a few times. V usage is TRBV5-1 and J usage is TRBJ1-6; 8 bases are shared with TRBD1. V gave up 0 bases and J gave up 14 bases; unmatched junction bases: 13. The CDR3 extends over 16 amino acids. Germline CDR1 and CDR2: SGHRS and YFSETQ. The CDR3 loop reads CASSLEQGEGPVALHF. CDR3 sequence (DNA): TGCGCCAGCAGCTTGGAACAGGGGGAAGGTCCAGTGGCCCTCCACTTT.

The gene calls are TRBV19 and TRBJ2-7; D not resolved. Germline CDR1 LNHDA, CDR2 SQIVND (reference sequence). V dropped 3 bases and J dropped 0 bases, with 21 bases sitting between them. The CDR3 runs 18 residues. The CDR3 sequence: CASSIEKSTVNPSYEQYF. The CDR3 region has the DNA TGTGCCAGTAGTATTGAAAAATCAACAGTGAATCCCTCCTACGAGCAGTACTTC.

This clone was detected a few times. The chain employs TRBV7-8 and TRBJ2-7; tentatively, D is TRBD1 (6 bases). Germline V CDR1 and CDR2: SGHVS, FQNEAQ. The CDR3 covers 15 residues. V shed 1 base and J shed 2 bases, with 12 bases lying between them. DNA for the CDR3: TGTGCCAGCAGCTTAGTGCCAGGGGACCCCTACGAGCAGTACTTC. It translates to CASSLVPGDPYEQYF. Filled out from reference TRBV7-8 and TRBJ2-7, the complete variable domain reads GAGVSQSPRYKVAKRGQDVALRCDPISGHVSLFWYQQALGQGPEFLTYFQNEAQLDKSGLPSDRFFAERPEGSVSTLKIQRTQQEDSAVYLCASSLVPGDPYEQYFGPGTRLTVT.

The chain recombines TRBV27 with TRBJ1-5; D uncertain. CDR3 length equals 13 residues. Germline assignment: CDR1 MNHEY and CDR2 SMNVEV (reference sequence). Trimming shortened V by 3 bases and J by 2 bases, and 5 bases separated the two germline ends. CDR3 nucleotide sequence: TGTGCCAGCAGTTTCAGCGGCAATCAGCCCCAGCATTTT. Translated, it gives CASSFSGNQPQHF.

This clone was counted between two and nine times. The chain couples TRBV7-9 to TRBJ1-1, with 7 bases matching TRBD1. This CDR3 has 13 amino acids. Trimming took 6 bases from V and 0 from J; bases not matched to a gene: 1. CDR1 is SEHNR, CDR2 FQNEAQ, per germline (reference sequence). The CDR3 DNA reads TGTGCCAGCAGACAGGGGCTGAACACTGAAGCTTTCTTT. It is translated as CASRQGLNTEAFF.

This chain connects TRBV3-1 (or the pseudogene TRBV3-2) to TRBJ1-1, with a weak D call TRBD1 (6 bases). Germline V CDR1 and CDR2: LGHDT, YNNKEL (reference sequence). CDR3 length: 16 amino acids. The germline V and J ends were trimmed by 1 base and 5 bases, with 17 bases remaining between them. This CDR3 reads CASSQAVRGPGTEAFF. The CDR3 region has the DNA TGTGCCAGCAGCCAAGCAGTGCGGGGGCCGGGGACTGAAGCTTTCTTT.

The rearrangement uses TRBV19 and TRBJ2-1; 8 bases fit TRBD2. Germline trimming cut 6 bases from V and 0 bases from J; bases unmatched to any gene: 7. The length of the CDR3 is 16 residues. Germline lookup yields CDR1 LNHDA and CDR2 SQIVND (reference sequence). In nucleotides, the CDR3 is TGTGCCAGTAGCATCTACGGGGGGGACTCCTACAATGAGCAGTTCTTC. Its translation is CASSIYGGDSYNEQFF.

This chain connects TRBV27 to TRBJ2-3; perhaps TRBD2 as D (5 bases). V lost 6 bases, J lost 4 bases, and 17 bases lay in between. The CDR3 loop spans 15 amino acids. CDR1 and CDR2 from the germline V gene are MNHEY and SMNVEV (reference sequence). The CDR3 DNA sequence: TGTGCCAGCAGCCGTACTAGAGCCGTCCCAGATACGCAGTATTTT. Its translation is CASSRTRAVPDTQYF.

This clone was counted a few times. Other DNA sequences within the sample encode an identical CDR3. The chain employs TRBV5-1 and TRBJ2-7; 8 bases are shared with TRBD1. The CDR3 contains 14 residues. The germline gives CDR1 SGHRS, CDR2 YFSETQ. V lost 3 bases, J lost 1 base, and 3 bases stayed unmatched. DNA of the CDR3: TGCGCCAGCAGCTCCGGGACAGGATCCTACGAGCAGTACTTC. Translated, it gives CASSSGTGSYEQYF. Together with reference TRBV5-1 and TRBJ2-7, the CDR3 gives the full variable domain: KAGVTQTPRYLIKTRGQQVTLSCSPISGHRSVSWYQQTPGQGLQFLFEYFSETQRNKGNFPGRFSGRQFSNSRSEMNVSTLELGDSALYLCASSSGTGSYEQYFGPGTRLTVT.

This CDR3 reads CASSVGTGAQPQHF. CDR3 nucleotides: TGTGCCAGCAGTGTCGGGACAGGGGCTCAGCCCCAGCATTTT. This chain joins TRBV7-9 and TRBJ1-5; TRBD1 agrees at 10 bases. The germline CDR1 and CDR2 sequences are SEHNR and FQNEAQ (reference sequence). The V and J ends lost 6 bases and 6 bases, in that order; junction bases with no gene match: 5. This CDR3 is built from 14 residues.

The DNA for the CDR3 is TGCGCCAGCAGCCAAGATCCAGCGTTTAGGGGACTCCCAGATACGCAGTATTTT. It codes for CASSQDPAFRGLPDTQYF. J is TRBJ2-3 and V is TRBV4-1; maybe TRBD2 (6 bases). Germline CDR1 and CDR2: MGHRA and YSYEKL. V dropped 0 bases and J dropped 4 bases, with 20 bases sitting between them. The CDR3 extends over 18 amino acids.

The V call is TRBV30, the J call TRBJ2-3; possible D gene TRBD1, 6 bases. The V and J ends lost 7 bases and 4 bases respectively, with 12 bases between them. The germline V gene encodes CDR1 GTSNPN and CDR2 SVGIG (reference sequence). The CDR3 is 12 amino acids. This CDR3 reads CAYQQGSDTQYF. CDR3 DNA: TGTGCCTACCAACAGGGATCAGATACGCAGTATTTT.

This clone was observed a few times. The chain is built from TRBV15 and TRBJ2-1; 13 nucleotides match TRBD2. Trimming at V came to 5 bases and at J to 8 bases, leaving 6 bases not matched to a gene. Germline CDR1 LNHNV, CDR2 YYDKDF (reference sequence). The CDR3 is 15 amino acids. CDR3 sequence reads: CATSPRLAGGDEQFF. CDR3 DNA sequence: TGTGCCACCAGCCCACGACTAGCGGGGGGAGATGAGCAGTTCTTC.

The genes are TRBV5-1 and TRBJ1-2; the match to TRBD1 covers 11 bases. The CDR3 runs to 13 residues. V shed 3 bases, J shed 7 bases, and the junction held 2 bases outside the gene matches. The germline V gene has CDR1 SGHRS and CDR2 YFSETQ. In nucleotides, the CDR3 is TGCGCCAGCAGCTCGGACAGGGGGCCTGGCTACACCTTC. It codes for CASSSDRGPGYTF. The whole variable domain, remainder taken from reference TRBV5-1 and TRBJ1-2, is KAGVTQTPRYLIKTRGQQVTLSCSPISGHRSVSWYQQTPGQGLQFLFEYFSETQRNKGNFPGRFSGRQFSNSRSEMNVSTLELGDSALYLCASSSDRGPGYTFGSGTRLTVV.

This sequence joins TRBV6-6 and TRBJ1-6; 8 bases map to TRBD1. CDR3 size: 17 residues. Germline CDR1 and CDR2: MNHNY and SVGAGI (reference sequence). V shed 5 bases, J shed 5 bases, and the junction held 11 bases outside the gene matches. DNA for the CDR3: TGTGCCAGCAGTCTAAAAGGGACAGGTCCGAATAATTCACCCCTCCACTTT. This sequence encodes CASSLKGTGPNNSPLHF.

The chain joins TRBV15 to TRBJ1-4; D is ambiguous. This CDR3 spans 13 amino acids. Germline V CDR1 and CDR2: LNHNV, YYDKDF (reference sequence). V dropped 6 bases and J dropped 4 bases, with 9 bases sitting between them. CDR3 sequence reads: CATRAGYNEKLFF. In DNA, the CDR3 is TGTGCCACCAGGGCCGGGTATAATGAAAAACTGTTTTTT.

The rearrangement uses TRBV28 and TRBJ1-3; D gene ambiguous. Between the trimmed V and J ends, which lost 6 bases and 1 base, there was a span of 16 bases. CDR1 and CDR2 from the germline V gene are MDHEN and SYDVKM. The CDR3 runs 16 residues. In DNA form, the CDR3 reads TGTGCCAGCAGCAAGGTGGAGGGTCCTTCTGGAAACACCATATATTTT. Its translation is CASSKVEGPSGNTIYF.

V gene TRBV27 combines with J gene TRBJ2-1, with D possibly TRBD2 on 5 matching bases. The germline CDR1 and CDR2 sequences are MNHEY and SMNVEV (reference sequence). The ends were cut back, 3 bases at V and 6 bases at J, with 15 bases in the middle. The CDR3 spans 15 residues. The CDR3 DNA follows: TGTGCCAGCAGTTTTAGTTCCGGGGTTTTCAATGAGCAGTTCTTC. Translated, it gives CASSFSSGVFNEQFF.

The chain recombines TRBV18 with TRBJ2-7; perhaps TRBD2 as D (6 bases). This CDR3 spans 15 amino acids. The germline V gene encodes CDR1 KGHSH and CDR2 LQKENI. V was cut by 3 bases and J by 0 bases, with 12 bases left in between. CDR3: CASSPQTRDSYEQYF. The CDR3 coding sequence is TGTGCCAGCTCACCCCAGACTAGAGACTCCTACGAGCAGTACTTC.

The table lists this clone with many counts. The chain carries TRBV6-4 and TRBJ1-6; a weak D match, TRBD1 (5 bases). CDR3 size: 16 residues. Between the trimmed V and J ends, which lost 0 bases and 5 bases, there was a span of 11 bases. Germline values: CDR1 MRHNA, CDR2 SNTAGT. The CDR3 DNA reads TGTGCCAGCAGTGACTCGGCGGAAGGGGATAATTCACCCCTCCACTTT. It yields the protein CASSDSAEGDNSPLHF.

The J gene is TRBJ1-5, the V gene TRBV5-1, with D possibly being TRBD1 (6 bases). Germline CDR1 is SGHRS and CDR2 is YFSETQ. Trimming shortened V by 4 bases and J by 0 bases, and 11 bases separated the two germline ends. CDR3 size: 15 residues. CDR3 DNA: TGCGCCAGCAGCACCGGGACAAATAGCAATCAGCCCCAGCATTTT. As protein: CASSTGTNSNQPQHF.

This chain links TRBV12-3 or TRBV12-4 with TRBJ1-1; 7 bases align to TRBD1. V shed 3 bases, J shed 14 bases, and the junction held 6 bases outside the gene matches. The CDR3 covers 11 residues. CDR3 nucleotides: TGTGCCAGCAGTTTTGGGGGACAGCCGTTCTTT. Encoded protein: CASSFGGQPFF.

The chain links TRBV4-3 to TRBJ2-2; TRBD2 agrees at 12 bases. This CDR3 is 18 amino acids long. Trimming cost V 4 bases and J 0 bases; bases outside gene matches: 6. Germline CDR1 is LGHNA and CDR2 is YSLEER. CDR3 DNA: TGCGCCAGCAGCCTATTACTAGCGGGGGGAGCGAACACCGGGGAGCTGTTTTTT. Protein sequence: CASSLLLAGGANTGELFF.

V and J are TRBV27 and TRBJ2-5; D perhaps matches TRBD2 (6 bases). CDR1 and CDR2 from the germline V gene are MNHEY and SMNVEV (reference sequence). The V end lost 7 bases, the J end lost 3 bases, and 18 bases lay between the germline ends. The CDR3 loop spans 15 amino acids. The CDR3 here is CASTFFGRGKETQYF. In DNA form, the CDR3 reads TGTGCCAGCACCTTCTTCGGGCGGGGAAAAGAGACCCAGTACTTC.

The rearrangement uses TRBV9 and TRBJ2-3, with D perhaps TRBD1 (7 bases). The V end lost 2 bases, the J end lost 4 bases, and 14 bases lay between the germline ends. The CDR3 length is 15 residues. CDR1 is SGDLS and CDR2 is YYNGEE in the germline V gene. The CDR3 nucleotides are TGTGCCAGCAGCGTCACCTCAGGGGGGTCAGATACGCAGTATTTT. Protein sequence: CASSVTSGGSDTQYF. Full variable domain (outside the CDR3, taken from reference TRBV9 and TRBJ2-3): DSGVTQTPKHLITATGQRVTLRCSPRSGDLSVYWYQQSLDQGLQFLIQYYNGEERAKGNILERFSAQQFPDLHSELNLSSLELGDSALYFCASSVTSGGSDTQYFGPGTRLTVL.

V and J are TRBV14 and TRBJ1-4, with TRBD1 as a possible D gene (6 bases). Trimming took 0 bases from V and 7 from J, leaving 12 bases between them. The CDR3 has 15 residues. CDR1 SGHDN and CDR2 FVKESK come from the germline V gene. The CDR3 sequence is CASSQDQGTIEKLFF. The CDR3 DNA follows: TGTGCCAGCAGCCAAGATCAGGGGACAATTGAAAAACTGTTTTTT.

The J gene is TRBJ2-1, the V gene TRBV29-1; 11 bases agree with TRBD2. Per germline, CDR1 SQVTM and CDR2 ANQGSEA. The CDR3 runs 15 residues. V was clipped by 7 bases and J by 6 bases; unmatched bases: 11. The CDR3 sequence is CSASPGLAAANEQFF. Written as DNA, the CDR3 is TGCAGCGCTAGCCCGGGACTAGCGGCCGCCAATGAGCAGTTCTTC.

This clone was observed a few times. The chain combines TRBV14 with TRBJ1-1; no definite D call. This CDR3 contains 15 residues. Trimming shortened V by 7 bases and J by 4 bases, and 19 bases separated the two germline ends. CDR1 is SGHDN, CDR2 FVKESK, per germline. The CDR3 sequence is CASMEGWTVGTEAFF. CDR3 DNA sequence: TGTGCCAGCATGGAGGGTTGGACCGTGGGCACTGAAGCTTTCTTT.

Details on this clone: A junction boundary mismatches the germline segment, possibly from a read error. This chain joins TRBV7-7 and TRBJ2-7, with D possibly matching TRBD2 (6 bases). This CDR3 region has 14 residues. Germline CDR1 and CDR2: SSHAT and FNYEAQ (reference sequence). The CDR3 sequence is CASSPLGGTYEQYF. In DNA, the CDR3 is TGTGCTAGCAGCCCACTGGGGGGAACCTACGAGCAGTACTTC.

The V gene is TRBV11-2, the J gene TRBJ2-1, with TRBD2 matching over 9 bases. The germline V gene has CDR1 SGHAT and CDR2 FQNNGV. The V gene end was trimmed by 2 bases and the J gene end by 4 bases; junction bases not matched to a gene: 12. CDR3 length: 18 residues. Here the CDR3 DNA reads TGTGCCAGCAGCTTATTAGTCGTGGCGGGAGGGTTATACAATGAGCAGTTCTTC. Protein sequence: CASSLLVVAGGLYNEQFF.

The rearrangement joins TRBV5-5 to TRBJ1-2; 12 positions agree with TRBD1. J gave up 7 bases and V 8 bases, and 9 bases lay outside the gene matches. Germline V gene sequence: CDR1 SGHKS, CDR2 YYEKEE (reference sequence). The CDR3 spans 14 residues. CDR3 protein: CASIPGQGAGGYTF. The CDR3 DNA follows: TGTGCCAGTATTCCGGGACAGGGGGCTGGTGGCTACACCTTC.